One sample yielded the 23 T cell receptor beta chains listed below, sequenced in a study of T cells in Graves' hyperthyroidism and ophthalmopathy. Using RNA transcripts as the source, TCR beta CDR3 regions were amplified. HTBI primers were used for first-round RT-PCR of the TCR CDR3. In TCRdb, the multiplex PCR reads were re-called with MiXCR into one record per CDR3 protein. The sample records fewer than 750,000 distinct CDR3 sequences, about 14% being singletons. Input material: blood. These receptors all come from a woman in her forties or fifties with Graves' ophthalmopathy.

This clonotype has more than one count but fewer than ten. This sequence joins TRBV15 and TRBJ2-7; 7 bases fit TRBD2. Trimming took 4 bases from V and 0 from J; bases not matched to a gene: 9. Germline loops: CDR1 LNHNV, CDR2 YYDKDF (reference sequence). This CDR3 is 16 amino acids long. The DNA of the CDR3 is TGTGCCACCAGCACCCTTAGAGCGGGGAGCTCCTACGAGCAGTACTTC. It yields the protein CATSTLRAGSSYEQYF.

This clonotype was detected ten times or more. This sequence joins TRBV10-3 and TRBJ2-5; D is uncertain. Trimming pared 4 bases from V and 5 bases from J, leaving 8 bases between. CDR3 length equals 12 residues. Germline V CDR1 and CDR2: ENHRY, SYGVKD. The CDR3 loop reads CAISGRPETQYF. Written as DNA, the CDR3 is TGTGCCATCAGTGGTAGGCCGGAGACCCAGTACTTC.

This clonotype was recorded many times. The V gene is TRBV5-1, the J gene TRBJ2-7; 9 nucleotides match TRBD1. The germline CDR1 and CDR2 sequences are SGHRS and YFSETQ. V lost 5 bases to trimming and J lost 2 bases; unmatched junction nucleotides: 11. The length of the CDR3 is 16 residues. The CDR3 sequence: CASRLGWGQGPYEQYF. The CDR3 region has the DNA TGCGCCAGCAGACTGGGTTGGGGACAGGGCCCCTACGAGCAGTACTTC. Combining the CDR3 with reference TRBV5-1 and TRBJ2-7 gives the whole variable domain KAGVTQTPRYLIKTRGQQVTLSCSPISGHRSVSWYQQTPGQGLQFLFEYFSETQRNKGNFPGRFSGRQFSNSRSEMNVSTLELGDSALYLCASRLGWGQGPYEQYFGPGTRLTVT.

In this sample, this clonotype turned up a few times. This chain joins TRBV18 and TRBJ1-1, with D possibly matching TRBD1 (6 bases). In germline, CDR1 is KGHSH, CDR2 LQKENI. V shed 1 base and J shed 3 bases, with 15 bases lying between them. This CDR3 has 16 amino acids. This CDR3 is CASSPQYRVMDTEAFF. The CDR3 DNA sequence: TGTGCCAGCTCACCACAGTACAGGGTAATGGACACTGAAGCTTTCTTT. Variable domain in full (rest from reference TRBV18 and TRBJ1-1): NAGVMQNPRHLVRRRGQEARLRCSPMKGHSHVYWYRQLPEEGLKFMVYLQKENIIDESGMPKERFSAEFPKEGPSILRIQQVVRGDSAAYFCASSPQYRVMDTEAFFGQGTRLTVV.

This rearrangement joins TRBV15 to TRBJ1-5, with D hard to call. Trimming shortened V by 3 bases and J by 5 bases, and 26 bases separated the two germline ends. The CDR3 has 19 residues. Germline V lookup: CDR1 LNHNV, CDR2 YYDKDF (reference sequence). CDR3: CATSRTRKRFSPLDQPQHF. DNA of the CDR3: TGTGCCACCAGCAGGACCCGGAAACGATTTAGTCCTCTGGATCAGCCCCAGCATTTT.

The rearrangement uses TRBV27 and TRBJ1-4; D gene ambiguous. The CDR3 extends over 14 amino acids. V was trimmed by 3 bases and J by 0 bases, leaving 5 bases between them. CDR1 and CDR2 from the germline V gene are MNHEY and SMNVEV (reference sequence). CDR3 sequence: CASSFQATNEKLFF. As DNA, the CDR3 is TGTGCCAGCAGTTTTCAGGCAACTAATGAAAAACTGTTTTTT.

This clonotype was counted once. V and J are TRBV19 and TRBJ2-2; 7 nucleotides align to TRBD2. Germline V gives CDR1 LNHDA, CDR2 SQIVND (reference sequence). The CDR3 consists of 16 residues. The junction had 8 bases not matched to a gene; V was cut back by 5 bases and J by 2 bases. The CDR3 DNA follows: TGTGCCAGTAGTTTCCCCACGGGAGGCAACACCGGGGAGCTGTTTTTT. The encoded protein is CASSFPTGGNTGELFF. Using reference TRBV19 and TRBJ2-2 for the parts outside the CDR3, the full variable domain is DGGITQSPKYLFRKEGQNVTLSCEQNLNHDAMYWYRQDPGQGLRLIYYSQIVNDFQKGDIAEGYSVSREKKESFPLTVTSAQKNPTAFYLCASSFPTGGNTGELFFGEGSRLTVL.

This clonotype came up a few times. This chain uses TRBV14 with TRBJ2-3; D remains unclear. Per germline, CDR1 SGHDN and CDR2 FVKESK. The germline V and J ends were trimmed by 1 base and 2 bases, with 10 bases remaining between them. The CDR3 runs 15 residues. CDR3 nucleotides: TGTGCCAGCAGCCAAGTATCTGGAGACACAGATACGCAGTATTTT. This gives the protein CASSQVSGDTDTQYF.

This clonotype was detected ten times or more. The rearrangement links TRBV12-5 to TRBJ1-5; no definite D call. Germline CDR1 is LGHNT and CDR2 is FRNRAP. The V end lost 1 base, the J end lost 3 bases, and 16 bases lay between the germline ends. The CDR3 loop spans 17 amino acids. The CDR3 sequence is CASGLGPIKPSNQPQHF. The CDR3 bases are TGTGCTAGTGGTTTGGGACCAATTAAGCCCTCCAATCAGCCCCAGCATTTT.

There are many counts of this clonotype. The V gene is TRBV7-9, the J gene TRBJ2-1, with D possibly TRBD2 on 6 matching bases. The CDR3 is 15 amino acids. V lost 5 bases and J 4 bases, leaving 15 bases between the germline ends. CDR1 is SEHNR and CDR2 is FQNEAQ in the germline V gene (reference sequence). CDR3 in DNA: TGTGCCAGCAGCAAGACTAGGGGAGTTTACAATGAGCAGTTCTTC. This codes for CASSKTRGVYNEQFF.

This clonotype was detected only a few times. CDR3 protein: CASSPPPGQGVGTQYF. CDR3 in DNA: TGTGCCAGCAGTCCCCCACCTGGACAGGGGGTAGGGACCCAGTACTTC. The rearrangement joins TRBV28 to TRBJ2-5, with 10 bases matching TRBD1. With V trimmed by 5 bases and J by 7 bases, 13 bases remained unmatched. From germline, CDR1 is MDHEN and CDR2 SYDVKM. This CDR3 comprises 16 residues.

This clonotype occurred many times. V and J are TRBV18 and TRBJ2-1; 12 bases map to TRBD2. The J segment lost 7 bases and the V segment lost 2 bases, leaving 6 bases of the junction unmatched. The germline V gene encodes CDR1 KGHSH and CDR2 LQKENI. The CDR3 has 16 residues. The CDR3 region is CASSPGRTSGINEQFF. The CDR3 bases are TGTGCCAGCTCACCAGGCCGGACTAGCGGGATTAATGAGCAGTTCTTC.

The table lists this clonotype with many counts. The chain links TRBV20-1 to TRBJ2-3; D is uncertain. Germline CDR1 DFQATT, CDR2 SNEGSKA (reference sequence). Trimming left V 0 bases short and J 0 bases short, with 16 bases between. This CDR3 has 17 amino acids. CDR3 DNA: TGCAGTGCTAGAGACCCGACCGCGTCTTCTAGCACAGATACGCAGTATTTT. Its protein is CSARDPTASSSTDTQYF.

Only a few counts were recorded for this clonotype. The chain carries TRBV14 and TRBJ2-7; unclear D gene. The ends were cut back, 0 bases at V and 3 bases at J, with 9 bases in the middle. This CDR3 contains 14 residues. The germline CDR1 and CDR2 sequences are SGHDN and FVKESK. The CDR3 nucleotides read TGTGCCAGCAGCCAAGAATCCCTATACTACGAGCAGTACTTC. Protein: CASSQESLYYEQYF. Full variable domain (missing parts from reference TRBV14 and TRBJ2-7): EAGVTQFPSHSVIEKGQTVTLRCDPISGHDNLYWYRRVMGKEIKFLLHFVKESKQDESGMPNNRFLAERTGGTYSTLKVQPAELEDSGVYFCASSQESLYYEQYFGPGTRLTVT.

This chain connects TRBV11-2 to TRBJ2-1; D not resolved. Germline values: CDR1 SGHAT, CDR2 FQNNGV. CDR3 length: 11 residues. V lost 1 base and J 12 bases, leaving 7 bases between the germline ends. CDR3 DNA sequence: TGTGCCAGCAGCTTAGCTCTGGGGCAGTTCTTC. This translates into CASSLALGQFF.

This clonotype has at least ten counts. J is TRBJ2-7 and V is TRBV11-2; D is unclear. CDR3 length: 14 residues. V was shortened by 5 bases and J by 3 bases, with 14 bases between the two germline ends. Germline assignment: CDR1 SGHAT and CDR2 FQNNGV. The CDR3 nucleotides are TGTGCCAGCAGCCGAACCGGGCGCTTCTACGAGCAGTACTTC. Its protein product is CASSRTGRFYEQYF.

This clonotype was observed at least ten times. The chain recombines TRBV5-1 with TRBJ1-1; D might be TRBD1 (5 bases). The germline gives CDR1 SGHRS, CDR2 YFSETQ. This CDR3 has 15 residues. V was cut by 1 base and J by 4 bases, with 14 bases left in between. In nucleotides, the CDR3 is TGCGCCAGCAGCTTGAGGTCTCAGGGATTCACTGAAGCTTTCTTT. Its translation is CASSLRSQGFTEAFF.

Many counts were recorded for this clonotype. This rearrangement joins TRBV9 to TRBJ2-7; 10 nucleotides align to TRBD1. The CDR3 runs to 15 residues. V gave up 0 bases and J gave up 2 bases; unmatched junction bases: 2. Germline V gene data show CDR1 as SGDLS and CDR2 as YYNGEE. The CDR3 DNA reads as TGTGCCAGCAGCGTAGCCGGGACAGGGGCCTACGAGCAGTACTTC. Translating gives CASSVAGTGAYEQYF. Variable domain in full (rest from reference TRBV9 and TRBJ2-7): DSGVTQTPKHLITATGQRVTLRCSPRSGDLSVYWYQQSLDQGLQFLIQYYNGEERAKGNILERFSAQQFPDLHSELNLSSLELGDSALYFCASSVAGTGAYEQYFGPGTRLTVT.

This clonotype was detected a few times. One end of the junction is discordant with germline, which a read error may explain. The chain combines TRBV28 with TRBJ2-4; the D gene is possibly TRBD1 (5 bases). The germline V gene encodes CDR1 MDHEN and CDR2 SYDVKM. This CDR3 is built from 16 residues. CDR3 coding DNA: TGTGCCAGCAGTTTATTTGGGGCGCTGACCAAAAACATTCAGTGCTTC. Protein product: CASSLFGALTKNIQCF.

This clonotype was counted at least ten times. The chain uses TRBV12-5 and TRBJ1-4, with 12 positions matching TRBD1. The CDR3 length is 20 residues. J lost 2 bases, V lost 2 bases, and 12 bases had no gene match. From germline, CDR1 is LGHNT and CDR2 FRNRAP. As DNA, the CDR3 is TGTGCTAGTGGTTTGCTGCACCGGGACAGGGGGCTCGCGACTAATGAAAAACTGTTTTTT. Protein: CASGLLHRDRGLATNEKLFF.

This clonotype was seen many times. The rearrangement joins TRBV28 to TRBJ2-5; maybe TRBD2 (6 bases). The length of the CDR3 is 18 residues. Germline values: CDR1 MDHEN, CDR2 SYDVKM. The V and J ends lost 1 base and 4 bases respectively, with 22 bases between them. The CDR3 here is CASSLSTPRKLAGETQYF. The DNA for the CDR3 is TGTGCCAGCAGTTTATCCACCCCCCGTAAACTAGCTGGAGAGACCCAGTACTTC.

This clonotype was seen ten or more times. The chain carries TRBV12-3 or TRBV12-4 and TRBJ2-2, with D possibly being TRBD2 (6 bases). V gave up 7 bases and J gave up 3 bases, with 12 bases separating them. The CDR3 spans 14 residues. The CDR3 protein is CASIGGWDTGELFF. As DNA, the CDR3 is TGTGCCAGCATTGGAGGGTGGGACACCGGGGAGCTGTTTTTT.

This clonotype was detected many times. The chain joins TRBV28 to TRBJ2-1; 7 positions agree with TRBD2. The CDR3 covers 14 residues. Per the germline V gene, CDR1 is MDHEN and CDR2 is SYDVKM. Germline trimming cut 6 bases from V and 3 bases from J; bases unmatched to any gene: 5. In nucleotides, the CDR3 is TGTGCCAGCAGCCCCGGACTAGTCTACAATGAGCAGTTCTTC. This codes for CASSPGLVYNEQFF.